The 19 T cell receptor beta chains below were found in one sample sequenced in a study of blood T cell repertoires in COVID-19. Assay: immunoSEQ multiplex PCR; the TCRdb copy retains only in-frame clones and omits some. This sample has about 140,000 clones; more than 75% occur once, and the top ten carry 3.5% to 5.5%. The material sequenced was peripheral blood. The receptors were sampled from a woman aged 40 to 50 with acute or convalescent COVID-19.

The rearrangement joins TRBV19 to TRBJ2-2; 7 positions match TRBD1. Unmatched junction bases numbered 6, after V lost 6 bases and J lost 2 bases. The CDR3 contains 15 residues. CDR1 is LNHDA and CDR2 is SQIVND in the germline V gene (reference sequence). CDR3 bases: TGTGCCAGTAGCTGGACAGGCATTAACACCGGGGAGCTGTTTTTT. This encodes CASSWTGINTGELFF.

The chain couples TRBV6-5 to TRBJ1-1; D unclear. From germline, CDR1 is MNHEY and CDR2 SVGAGI. Trimming pared 2 bases from V and 2 bases from J, leaving 6 bases between. This CDR3 has 13 amino acids. CDR3 protein: CASSYRLNTEAFF. The CDR3 bases are TGTGCCAGCAGTTACCGCCTAAACACTGAAGCTTTCTTT.

The chain employs TRBV11-2 and TRBJ2-5; 7 nucleotides line up with TRBD2. The CDR3 length is 15 residues. Per the germline V gene, CDR1 is SGHAT and CDR2 is FQNNGV. V was clipped by 5 bases and J by 1 base; unmatched bases: 7. The CDR3 spells CASSRRREGQETQYF. DNA of the CDR3: TGTGCCAGCAGCCGCAGGAGGGAGGGCCAAGAGACCCAGTACTTC.

The chain has TRBV30 and TRBJ1-1; TRBD1 agrees at 7 bases. The V segment lost 3 bases and the J segment 3 bases; nucleotides outside the gene matches: 4. Looked up from germline, CDR1 is GTSNPN and CDR2 is SVGIG (reference sequence). This CDR3 is built from 13 residues. The CDR3 reads CAWRPTGHTEAFF. The DNA of the CDR3 is TGTGCCTGGAGGCCGACAGGGCACACTGAAGCTTTCTTT.

This clone occurred once. This chain connects TRBV5-1 to TRBJ2-7; 9 bases are shared with TRBD2. Per the germline V gene, CDR1 is SGHRS and CDR2 is YFSETQ. The J segment lost 5 bases and the V segment lost 0 bases, leaving 0 bases of the junction unmatched. This CDR3 is 13 amino acids long. As DNA, the CDR3 is TGCGCCAGCAGCTTGGTAGCGGGGGACGAGCAGTACTTC. The encoded protein is CASSLVAGDEQYF.

V gene TRBV12-3 or TRBV12-4 combines with J gene TRBJ1-1; weak D call: TRBD1 (5 bases). With 1 base removed from V and 7 bases from J, the gap between germline ends came to 10 bases. The CDR3 loop spans 13 amino acids. The CDR3 DNA sequence: TGTGCCAGCAGTTTAGGACAGATCAGTGAAGCTTTCTTT. This codes for CASSLGQISEAFF.

The chain employs TRBV4-2 and TRBJ2-7; no firm D call. Germline V gene data show CDR1 as LGHNA and CDR2 as YNFKEQ. V shed 0 bases and J shed 4 bases, with 7 bases lying between them. This CDR3 comprises 13 residues. The DNA for the CDR3 is TGTGCCAGCAGCCAAGATCCACAGTACGAGCAGTACTTC. This encodes CASSQDPQYEQYF.

This clone was seen a few times. V gene TRBV7-6 combines with J gene TRBJ1-1, with D possibly matching TRBD1 (6 bases). The CDR3 runs to 13 residues. Germline CDR1 and CDR2: SGHVS and FNYEAQ. V was cut by 5 bases and J by 4 bases, with 11 bases left in between. The CDR3 loop is CASSEGVTTEAFF. Here the CDR3 DNA reads TGTGCCAGCAGCGAGGGGGTTACCACTGAAGCTTTCTTT.

The count of this clone is one. The chain uses TRBV27 and TRBJ2-1; weak D call: TRBD1 (6 bases). The CDR3 has 13 amino acids. Germline V gene lookup returns CDR1 MNHEY and CDR2 SMNVEV (reference sequence). Deletions cut 6 bases from V and 4 bases from J, with 10 bases between. The CDR3 region is CASSSGAYNEQFF. CDR3 sequence (DNA): TGTGCCAGCAGCTCAGGGGCGTACAATGAGCAGTTCTTC.

V is TRBV19 and J is TRBJ1-5, with 8 nucleotides matching TRBD1. The CDR3 runs to 14 residues. Germline V lookup: CDR1 LNHDA, CDR2 SQIVND (reference sequence). The ends lost 2 bases at V and 4 bases at J; junction bases unmatched: 1. The chain's CDR3 is CASSIRTGNQPQHF. The CDR3, as DNA: TGTGCCAGTAGTATACGGACAGGGAATCAGCCCCAGCATTTT.

This chain uses TRBV2 with TRBJ1-5; 7 nucleotides agree with TRBD1. The CDR3 is 15 residues long. Germline CDR1 is SNHLY and CDR2 is FYNNEI. Trimming at V came to 2 bases and at J to 5 bases, leaving 6 bases not matched to a gene. Here the CDR3 DNA reads TGTGCCAGCAGTGAATTTCAGGGGGATGATCAGCCCCAGCATTTT. Residues: CASSEFQGDDQPQHF.

The rearrangement joins TRBV27 to TRBJ1-1, with TRBD1 identical over 7 bases. The CDR3 is 16 residues long. Germline V lookup: CDR1 MNHEY, CDR2 SMNVEV (reference sequence). V trimming: 5 bases; J trimming: 4 bases; junction bases outside the gene matches: 13. The CDR3 here is CASSPTNRGSGTEAFF. CDR3 sequence (DNA): TGTGCCAGCAGTCCAACGAACAGGGGTAGCGGCACTGAAGCTTTCTTT.

The V and J genes are TRBV30 and TRBJ1-4; D might be TRBD1 (6 bases). Germline assignment: CDR1 GTSNPN and CDR2 SVGIG (reference sequence). This CDR3 region has 14 residues. V lost 3 bases and J 4 bases, leaving 12 bases between the germline ends. Here the CDR3 DNA reads TGTGCCTGGAGGAAAGGGGACAATAATGAAAAACTGTTTTTT. It is translated as CAWRKGDNNEKLFF.

V and J are TRBV7-9 and TRBJ2-1, with D hard to call. Per the germline V gene, CDR1 is SEHNR and CDR2 is FQNEAQ (reference sequence). This CDR3 is built from 14 residues. V lost 6 bases and J lost 0, with 9 bases in between. CDR3 sequence reads: CASSRSSSYNEQFF. In DNA form, the CDR3 reads TGTGCCAGCAGTCGGAGCAGCTCCTACAATGAGCAGTTCTTC.

The V gene is TRBV28, the J gene TRBJ2-7; D perhaps matches TRBD1 (7 bases). The V gene lost 6 bases and the J gene lost 0 bases, with 15 bases spanning the gap. The CDR3 totals 15 residues. Germline V gene data show CDR1 as MDHEN and CDR2 as SYDVKM. This chain's CDR3 is CASRTGVGSSYEQYF. Written as DNA, the CDR3 is TGTGCCAGCAGAACAGGGGTCGGGAGCTCCTACGAGCAGTACTTC. Together with reference TRBV28 and TRBJ2-7, the CDR3 gives the full variable domain: DVKVTQSSRYLVKRTGEKVFLECVQDMDHENMFWYRQDPGLGLRLIYFSYDVKMKEKGDIPEGYSVSREKKERFSLILESASTNQTSMYLCASRTGVGSSYEQYFGPGTRLTVT.

The chain is built from TRBV7-2 and TRBJ1-1, with a tentative D call TRBD1 (5 bases). The CDR3 covers 13 residues. Germline values: CDR1 SGHTA, CDR2 FQGNSA. The germline V and J ends were trimmed by 2 bases and 7 bases, with 11 bases remaining between them. Written as DNA, the CDR3 is TGTGCCAGCAGCTTAAATCACGGGGGTGAAGCTTTCTTT. The encoded protein is CASSLNHGGEAFF.

J is TRBJ1-1 and V is TRBV7-9; 12 bases are a match to TRBD1. The CDR3 runs to 17 residues. CDR1 is SEHNR and CDR2 is FQNEAQ in the germline V gene (reference sequence). Trimming cost V 3 bases and J 3 bases; bases outside gene matches: 8. DNA of the CDR3: TGTGCCAGCAGCTTCCCCGGGACAGGGGGCGCGTACACTGAAGCTTTCTTT. Translated, it gives CASSFPGTGGAYTEAFF.

The sample holds a few counts of this clone. The V and J genes are TRBV10-1 and TRBJ2-7; D not certain. Germline CDR1 is WNHNN and CDR2 is SYGVQD (reference sequence). V was pared by 10 bases and J by 0 bases, with 7 bases between. The length of the CDR3 is 11 residues. CDR3: CATVLSYEQYF. The CDR3 DNA reads as TGCGCCACCGTTCTCTCCTACGAGCAGTACTTC.

V is TRBV29-1 and J is TRBJ2-5; D is possibly TRBD1 (5 bases). Trimming took off 7 bases at V and 4 bases at J, with 7 bases between the two ends. CDR3 length equals 10 residues. Germline V gene sequence: CDR1 SQVTM, CDR2 ANQGSEA. The CDR3 is CSGDRETQYF. In DNA, the CDR3 is TGCAGCGGCGACAGAGAGACCCAGTACTTC.